This T cell receptor beta chain was documented in a study of blood T cell repertoires in COVID-19. Study summary: COVID-19 samples from acute and convalescent phases originated in the United States, Italy and Spain.

CDR1 is LGHDT, CDR2 YNNKEL, per germline (reference sequence). V lost 4 bases, J lost 1 base, and 16 bases lay in between. This CDR3 has 17 amino acids. Original methodology: Nucleated cell counts were estimated from reference gene primer amplification. Some clones are missing from TCRdb's copy, which holds only in-frame ones; the method was immunoSEQ multiplex PCR. V and J calls and clone size follow that table, whereas D and trimming were derived from the DNA. The data hold about 150,000 clones, with more than 85% observed a single time. This clone showed up just once. The TCR comes from a woman older than 75 with COVID-19, enrolled during active disease. The chain recombines TRBV3-1 (or the pseudogene TRBV3-2) with TRBJ1-4; no reliable D call. Sequencing used peripheral blood. CDR3 nucleotide sequence: TGTGCCAGCAGCCCGGAGGCCCCTGGTCGAACTAATGAAAAACTGTTTTTT. It yields the protein CASSPEAPGRTNEKLFF.